Listed below are T cell receptor beta chains from one sample, sequenced in a study of T-cell reconstitution after alpha-beta-depleted transplantation in children. TCRdb reanalysed the PCR reads using MiXCR and keeps one entry per CDR3 protein. The sample lists 140,000 to 150,000 distinct CDR3 sequences, around 8.5% occurring once. The starting material was PBMCs, mostly from graft donor cells, obtained 180 days after TCRalphabeta/CD19-depleted stem cell transplant. Source of these receptors: a female patient aged 2-10 years who had a stem cell transplant for congenital amegakaryocytic thrombocytopenia, so the T cells may come from the graft donor. The CDR3 runs from the conserved cysteine through the conserved F or W. Each record gives: clone size, V gene, D gene, J gene, CDR3 protein, CDR3 DNA. A D gene is named only where the DNA matches it firmly. Some rows have no size entry. The others give once, few or many, or a class for an expanded clone.

clone size: few
V gene: TRBV18
D gene: TRBD2
J gene: TRBJ2-7
CDR3 protein: CASSPGGSFYEQYF
CDR3 DNA: TGTGCCAGCTCACCCGGGGGGAGCTTCTACGAGCAGTACTTC

clone size: few
V gene: TRBV12-3/TRBV12-4
D gene: NA
J gene: TRBJ2-1
CDR3 protein: CASSFIVGARYNEQFF
CDR3 DNA: TGTGCCAGCAGTTTTATTGTGGGGGCGAGATACAATGAGCAGTTCTTC

clone size: NA
V gene: TRBV12-3/TRBV12-4
D gene: TRBD2
J gene: TRBJ2-7
CDR3 protein: CASSLSTSRTYEQYF
CDR3 DNA: TGTGCCAGCAGTTTATCGACTAGCCGGACCTACGAGCAGTACTTC

clone size: few
V gene: TRBV27
D gene: TRBD1
J gene: TRBJ1-5
CDR3 protein: CASSLDRDQPQHF
CDR3 DNA: TGTGCCAGCAGTCTGGACAGGGACCAGCCCCAGCATTTT

clone size: many
V gene: TRBV28
D gene: TRBD1
J gene: TRBJ2-7
CDR3 protein: CASSLYLGQILTYEQYF
CDR3 DNA: TGTGCCAGCAGTTTATACCTGGGACAGATTCTTACCTACGAGCAGTACTTC

clone size: NA
V gene: TRBV6-1
D gene: TRBD1
J gene: TRBJ2-3
CDR3 protein: CASRLQGVDTDTQYF
CDR3 DNA: TGTGCCAGCAGACTACAGGGGGTTGACACAGATACGCAGTATTTT

clone size: many
V gene: TRBV5-6
D gene: NA
J gene: TRBJ1-1
CDR3 protein: CASSLGNLRAFF
CDR3 DNA: TGTGCCAGCAGCTTGGGGAACCTAAGGGCTTTCTTT

clone size: NA
V gene: TRBV15
D gene: NA
J gene: TRBJ2-5
CDR3 protein: CATSRGWETQYF
CDR3 DNA: TGTGCCACCAGCAGAGGTTGGGAGACCCAGTACTTC

clone size: many
V gene: TRBV11-3
D gene: TRBD1
J gene: TRBJ2-3
CDR3 protein: CASSLAPGTGLQYF
CDR3 DNA: TGTGCCAGCAGCTTAGCGCCCGGGACAGGCCTGCAGTATTTT

clone size: few
V gene: TRBV12-3/TRBV12-4
D gene: TRBD1
J gene: TRBJ2-5
CDR3 protein: CASSSTGGQETQYF
CDR3 DNA: TGTGCCAGCAGTTCAACAGGGGGCCAAGAGACCCAGTACTTC

clone size: many
V gene: TRBV12-3/TRBV12-4
D gene: NA
J gene: TRBJ1-4
CDR3 protein: CASSYSGTINEKLFF
CDR3 DNA: TGTGCCAGCAGTTATTCCGGGACAATTAATGAAAAACTGTTTTTT

clone size: few
V gene: TRBV25-1
D gene: TRBD2
J gene: TRBJ2-5
CDR3 protein: CASSEGREAGAETQYF
CDR3 DNA: TGTGCCAGCAGTGAAGGGCGGGAGGCTGGGGCGGAGACCCAGTACTTC

clone size: many
V gene: TRBV2
D gene: NA
J gene: TRBJ2-3
CDR3 protein: CASNLLAADTQYF
CDR3 DNA: TGTGCCAGCAATTTATTAGCGGCAGATACGCAGTATTTT

clone size: few
V gene: TRBV20-1
D gene: TRBD2
J gene: TRBJ2-4
CDR3 protein: CSAISGSSGKNSQYF
CDR3 DNA: TGCAGTGCCATCAGCGGGAGCTCGGGCAAAAACAGTCAGTACTTC

clone size: few
V gene: TRBV15
D gene: TRBD1
J gene: TRBJ1-2
CDR3 protein: CATSRDRGQAAGYTF
CDR3 DNA: TGTGCCACCAGCAGAGATCGGGGACAGGCGGCTGGCTACACCTTC

clone size: many
V gene: TRBV5-1
D gene: TRBD2
J gene: TRBJ2-3
CDR3 protein: CASSLEPRGTTDTQYF
CDR3 DNA: TGCGCCAGCAGCTTGGAGCCGCGGGGGACCACAGATACGCAGTATTTT

clone size: many
V gene: TRBV6-5
D gene: TRBD2
J gene: TRBJ2-7
CDR3 protein: CASSGLVGWEQYF
CDR3 DNA: TGTGCCAGCAGCGGACTAGTCGGTTGGGAGCAGTACTTC

clone size: few
V gene: TRBV25-1
D gene: TRBD2
J gene: TRBJ2-7
CDR3 protein: CASTGTSGSWYF
CDR3 DNA: TGTGCCAGTACCGGGACTAGCGGGAGTTGGTACTTC

clone size: many
V gene: TRBV4-2
D gene: TRBD1
J gene: TRBJ1-1
CDR3 protein: CASSQPGGTGLTEAFF
CDR3 DNA: TGTGCCAGCAGCCAACCTGGGGGGACAGGGCTCACTGAAGCTTTCTTT

clone size: NA
V gene: TRBV30
D gene: NA
J gene: TRBJ2-5
CDR3 protein: CAWTKPQGGGQETQYF
CDR3 DNA: TGTGCCTGGACCAAACCACAGGGTGGGGGACAAGAGACCCAGTACTTC

clone size: NA
V gene: TRBV20-1
D gene: NA
J gene: TRBJ2-7
CDR3 protein: CSAGPGSGGYEQYF
CDR3 DNA: TGCAGTGCTGGGCCCGGTAGCGGAGGCTACGAGCAGTACTTC

clone size: few
V gene: TRBV20-1
D gene: NA
J gene: TRBJ2-7
CDR3 protein: CSARGAASYEQYF
CDR3 DNA: TGCAGTGCTAGAGGAGCGGCCTCCTACGAGCAGTACTTC

clone size: many
V gene: TRBV12-3/TRBV12-4
D gene: TRBD1
J gene: TRBJ1-1
CDR3 protein: CASRGTALNTEAFF
CDR3 DNA: TGCGCCAGCAGAGGGACAGCTCTGAACACTGAAGCTTTCTTT

clone size: many
V gene: TRBV5-1
D gene: NA
J gene: TRBJ2-3
CDR3 protein: CASSLAYTDTQYF
CDR3 DNA: TGCGCCAGCAGCTTGGCCTACACAGATACGCAGTATTTT